The clone carrying this TCR beta chain was seen many times. The data originate from a study of T cells in Graves' hyperthyroidism and ophthalmopathy. The CDR3 regions of TCR beta were amplified from RNA transcripts. The TCR CDR3 was amplified in a first-round RT-PCR using the HTBI primer set. In TCRdb, the multiplex PCR reads were re-called with MiXCR into one record per CDR3 protein. In the table there are some 580,000 distinct CDR3 sequences, approximately 15% of which are singletons. Per the germline V gene, CDR1 is SGHRS and CDR2 is YFSETQ. This CDR3 has 14 residues. Trimming stripped 5 bases from V and 4 bases from J, with 12 bases between. Around 10 ml of fresh peripheral blood supplied the PBMCs.

The V and J genes are TRBV5-1 and TRBJ1-4; D unclear. The clonotype was recovered from a woman between 40 and 55 years old with Graves' ophthalmopathy. Source material: blood. The CDR3 protein is CASSPDGDNEKLFF. The CDR3 nucleotides are TGCGCCAGCAGTCCGGACGGAGATAATGAAAAACTGTTTTTT.